The 22 T cell receptor beta chains presented below share a single source sample, sequenced in a study of blood T cell repertoires in COVID-19. Here immunoSEQ multiplex PCR was the method, and the copy in TCRdb shows in-frame clones only, minus some. The table records about 210,000 clones, 84% of them present only once. The specimen sequenced was peripheral blood. The receptors stem from a woman aged 50 to 60 with active or convalescent COVID-19.

The chain combines TRBV28 with TRBJ2-1, with 9 bases aligning to TRBD1. Germline values: CDR1 MDHEN, CDR2 SYDVKM. This CDR3 is 16 amino acids long. The J segment lost 10 bases and the V segment lost 5 bases, leaving 15 bases of the junction unmatched. For the CDR3, the DNA is TGTGCCAGCAGTCCCCCCCGTGGACAGGGGCGTATCGAGCAGTTCTTC. It codes for CASSPPRGQGRIEQFF.

As concerns this clone: This same CDR3 is encoded by further DNA sequences in the sample. The chain recombines TRBV3-1 (or the pseudogene TRBV3-2) with TRBJ2-3; D gene uncertain. CDR3 length equals 13 residues. V dropped 4 bases and J dropped 1 base, with 6 bases sitting between them. The germline gives CDR1 LGHDT, CDR2 YNNKEL (reference sequence). The CDR3 sequence is CASSLRGTDTQYF. CDR3 DNA: TGTGCCAGCAGCCTCCGCGGCACAGATACGCAGTATTTT.

The rearrangement links TRBV28 to TRBJ1-5; 7 positions agree with TRBD1. V dropped 5 bases and J dropped 0; count of bases not matched to a gene: 10. Germline V gives CDR1 MDHEN, CDR2 SYDVKM. The length of the CDR3 is 17 residues. This CDR3 reads CASSPTRTGYSNQPQHF. The CDR3 DNA follows: TGTGCCAGCAGTCCCACCCGGACAGGTTATAGCAATCAGCCCCAGCATTTT. The full variable domain, with the rest looked up from reference TRBV28 and TRBJ1-5, is DVKVTQSSRYLVKRTGEKVFLECVQDMDHENMFWYRQDPGLGLRLIYFSYDVKMKEKGDIPEGYSVSREKKERFSLILESASTNQTSMYLCASSPTRTGYSNQPQHFGDGTRLSIL.

This chain joins TRBV7-8 and TRBJ1-4, with D possibly TRBD1 on 5 matching bases. Trimming took 5 bases from V and 1 from J, leaving 11 bases between them. The CDR3 covers 15 residues. Germline CDR1 is SGHVS and CDR2 is FQNEAQ. The CDR3: CASSQRQRTNEKLFF. CDR3 nucleotides: TGTGCCAGCAGCCAACGACAGAGAACTAATGAAAAACTGTTTTTT.

The CDR3 nucleotides read TGCGCCAGCCGGGACAGGGGGCAATTTCAGCCCCAGCATTTT. This codes for CASRDRGQFQPQHF. The chain combines TRBV10-2 with TRBJ1-5; 12 bases are shared with TRBD1. Germline-derived CDR1 and CDR2 are WSHSY and SAAADI. The CDR3 is 14 amino acids. V was clipped by 8 bases and J by 6 bases; unmatched bases: 5.

The V call is TRBV28, the J call TRBJ2-2; possible D gene TRBD1, 6 bases. CDR1 is MDHEN, CDR2 SYDVKM, per germline. V was cut by 6 bases and J by 5 bases, with 19 bases left in between. The CDR3 contains 16 residues. CDR3 protein: CASRFRTVGITGELFF. As DNA, the CDR3 is TGTGCCAGCAGATTTCGGACAGTGGGGATTACCGGGGAGCTGTTTTTT.

This sequence joins TRBV10-3 and TRBJ1-3, with 8 bases matching TRBD1. The CDR3 covers 17 residues. Looked up from germline, CDR1 is ENHRY and CDR2 is SYGVKD. The ends lost 2 bases at V and 4 bases at J; junction bases unmatched: 10. This chain's CDR3 is CAISEGRQGAPGNTIYF. CDR3 DNA sequence: TGTGCCATCAGTGAGGGTCGTCAGGGGGCGCCCGGAAACACCATATATTTT.

V and J are TRBV3-1 (or the pseudogene TRBV3-2) and TRBJ1-6; tentative D call: TRBD1 (6 bases). Between the trimmed V and J ends, which lost 2 bases and 0 bases, there was a span of 20 bases. Germline V gene data show CDR1 as LGHDT and CDR2 as YNNKEL (reference sequence). The CDR3 spans 20 residues. In nucleotides, the CDR3 is TGTGCCAGCAGCCAATTCGGACAGAACTCTATCGGCTCCTATAATTCACCCCTCCACTTT. Translated, it gives CASSQFGQNSIGSYNSPLHF.

The V gene is TRBV5-5, the J gene TRBJ1-2; D possibly corresponds to TRBD1 (6 bases). With 3 bases removed from V and 4 bases from J, the gap between germline ends came to 10 bases. The V gene's germline CDR1 is SGHKS and CDR2 YYEKEE (reference sequence). This CDR3 is built from 13 residues. DNA of the CDR3: TGTGCCAGCAGCTCCGGGACATCCTATGGCTACACCTTC. Translated, it gives CASSSGTSYGYTF.

A remark on this clone: Other nucleotide sequences from this sample produce the same CDR3. The chain recombines TRBV5-8 with TRBJ2-5; tentative D call: TRBD2 (5 bases). Germline CDR1 SGHTS, CDR2 YDEGEE. This CDR3 comprises 13 residues. Trimming took 3 bases from V and 4 from J, leaving 10 bases between them. This chain's CDR3 is CASSSLRGETQYF. CDR3 in DNA: TGTGCCAGCAGCTCCCTTCGGGGAGAGACCCAGTACTTC.

The chain carries TRBV12-3 or TRBV12-4 and TRBJ2-5; D gene unclear. Trimming removed 7 bases at V and 4 bases at J, with 13 bases between. The CDR3 contains 13 residues. The CDR3 spells CASTIRVGETQYF. The CDR3 bases are TGTGCCAGCACCATCCGGGTAGGAGAGACCCAGTACTTC.

The chain links TRBV29-1 to TRBJ1-5; D may be TRBD1 (5 bases). CDR1 and CDR2 (germline): SQVTM, ANQGSEA. The CDR3 sequence is 12 residues long. Deletions cut 4 bases from V and 5 bases from J, with 9 bases between. For the CDR3, the DNA is TGCAGCGTTGGCAGGGATGATCAGCCCCAGCATTTT. Encoded protein: CSVGRDDQPQHF.

The sample holds one count of this clone. The V and J genes are TRBV29-1 and TRBJ2-7; weak D call: TRBD2 (6 bases). The CDR3 has 11 residues. Germline values: CDR1 SQVTM, CDR2 ANQGSEA. V lost 1 base to trimming and J lost 5 bases, with 6 bases between them. CDR3 bases: TGCAGCGTTGAAGGCGGGGACGAGCAGTACTTC. Its translation is CSVEGGDEQYF.

This clone has just one count. The V gene is TRBV5-4, the J gene TRBJ1-1; the match to TRBD1 covers 11 bases. The CDR3 length is 14 residues. Germline CDR1 SGHNT, CDR2 YYREEE (reference sequence). The V gene end was trimmed by 4 bases and the J gene end by 6 bases; junction bases not matched to a gene: 5. The CDR3 nucleotides are TGTGCCAGCAGCCGTGGACAGGGGGCGGCTGAAGCTTTCTTT. This sequence encodes CASSRGQGAAEAFF.

The rearrangement links TRBV4-1 to TRBJ1-5; D uncertain. The CDR3 loop spans 16 amino acids. The germline V and J ends were trimmed by 4 bases and 6 bases, with 19 bases remaining between them. The germline gives CDR1 MGHRA, CDR2 YSYEKL. The CDR3 DNA follows: TGCGCCAGCAGCCTTACGGCGGCGGTGTATCGTCAGCCCCAGCATTTT. Translation gives CASSLTAAVYRQPQHF.

The chain links TRBV2 to TRBJ1-4, with TRBD1 matching 10 bases. The V gene end was trimmed by 5 bases and the J gene end by 7 bases; junction bases not matched to a gene: 7. This CDR3 contains 15 residues. CDR1 and CDR2 (germline): SNHLY, FYNNEI. The CDR3 loop reads CASSPRTGGGEKLFF. The CDR3 DNA follows: TGTGCCAGCAGTCCCCGGACAGGGGGTGGTGAAAAACTGTTTTTT. The complete variable domain, with remaining parts taken from reference TRBV2 and TRBJ1-4, reads EPEVTQTPSHQVTQMGQEVILRCVPISNHLYFYWYRQILGQKVEFLVSFYNNEISEKSEIFDDQFSVERPDGSNFTLKIRSTKLEDSAMYFCASSPRTGGGEKLFFGSGTQLSVL.

V is TRBV15 and J is TRBJ2-1; a possible D gene is TRBD2 (6 bases). The CDR3 is 12 residues long. Germline values: CDR1 LNHNV, CDR2 YYDKDF (reference sequence). V was trimmed by 1 base and J by 14 bases, leaving 12 bases between them. The CDR3 DNA reads as TGTGCCACCAGCAGAGCGGGGCTAGCGAAGTTCTTC. Residues: CATSRAGLAKFF. Supplemented by reference TRBV15 and TRBJ2-1, the full variable domain reads DAMVIQNPRYQVTQFGKPVTLSCSQTLNHNVMYWYQQKSSQAPKLLFHYYDKDFNNEADTPDNFQSRRPNTSFCFLDIRSPGLGDTAMYLCATSRAGLAKFFGPGTRLTVL.

The rearrangement joins TRBV5-5 to TRBJ1-1; no firm D call. The CDR3 length is 14 residues. Germline CDR1 is SGHKS and CDR2 is YYEKEE (reference sequence). Trimming shortened V by 4 bases and J by 0 bases, and 10 bases separated the two germline ends. CDR3 loop: CASSLWAMNTEAFF. In DNA form, the CDR3 reads TGTGCCAGCAGCCTATGGGCCATGAACACTGAAGCTTTCTTT.

The rearrangement joins TRBV6-4 to TRBJ2-1, with no clear D. The germline V and J ends were trimmed by 0 bases and 0 bases, with 6 bases remaining between them. CDR3 length: 15 amino acids. Germline V gene lookup returns CDR1 MRHNA and CDR2 SNTAGT. The CDR3 is CASSDSGDSYNEQFF. The CDR3 region has the DNA TGTGCCAGCAGTGACTCCGGAGACTCCTACAATGAGCAGTTCTTC.

J is TRBJ2-2 and V is TRBV29-1; D gene unclear. Germline V gene lookup returns CDR1 SQVTM and CDR2 ANQGSEA. V was shortened by 5 bases and J by 6 bases, with 10 bases between the two germline ends. This CDR3 comprises 12 residues. The CDR3 nucleotides are TGCAGCGTTATTTGGAGTCCCGGGGAGCTGTTTTTT. Translating it yields CSVIWSPGELFF.

The chain carries TRBV11-2 and TRBJ2-5, with D tentatively TRBD2 (6 bases). The germline V gene has CDR1 SGHAT and CDR2 FQNNGV. This CDR3 has 16 amino acids. V was pared by 1 base and J by 2 bases, with 14 bases between. Here the CDR3 DNA reads TGTGCCAGCAGCTTAGGGCAGCGGGCCCCTCAAGAGACCCAGTACTTC. Residues: CASSLGQRAPQETQYF.

J is TRBJ2-3 and V is TRBV13; perhaps TRBD1 as D (7 bases). Germline CDR1 PRHDT, CDR2 FYEKMQ (reference sequence). The CDR3 is 18 amino acids. The ends were cut back, 5 bases at V and 2 bases at J, with 23 bases in the middle. The CDR3 is CASSARFGQGEVTDTQYF. The CDR3, as DNA: TGTGCCAGCAGCGCCCGATTCGGTCAGGGGGAGGTCACAGATACGCAGTATTTT. Based on the CDR3 plus reference TRBV13 and TRBJ2-3, the full variable domain is AAGVIQSPRHLIKEKRETATLKCYPIPRHDTVYWYQQGPGQDPQFLISFYEKMQSDKGSIPDRFSAQQFSDYHSELNMSSLELGDSALYFCASSARFGQGEVTDTQYFGPGTRLTVL.